The rows below give T cell receptor beta chains drawn from one sample of a study of T cells of healthy individuals. TCRdb reprocessed the 5' RACE reads with MiXCR, giving one entry per CDR3 protein. The data contain around 100,000 distinct CDR3 sequences, about 16% of them seen just once; the ten biggest clones take up 6.2%. These receptors were taken from a human donor in good health. The conserved cysteine and the conserved F or W are not part of the CDR3 here.

>TRBV28
ASSSNTGELF
>TRBV14
ASSQVPGQGDNEQF
>TRBV10-3
AIKASGGANTDTQY
>TRBV12-3/TRBV12-4
ASRTTSGSTYEQY
>TRBV15
ATRSEVGNEQF
>TRBV7-9
ASSLGVTTGGNQYQPQH
>TRBV28
ASSPPGGRENEQF
>TRBV7-3
ASSLAGGEAF
>TRBV28
ASSSYRGRYTEAF
>TRBV10-3
AIAQTVQETQY
>TRBV7-2
ASSRDRGRTEAF
>TRBV7-2
ASSYSVANTGELF
>TRBV20-1
SAPKIAGGPSGELF
>TRBV20-1
SASQGADTEAF
>TRBV3-1
ASCQGFSGMVEQY
>TRBV7-8
ASSHQGRGGNTIY
>TRBV6-2/TRBV6-3
ASSSRSYRNQPQH
>TRBV30
AWSVRQETQY
>TRBV7-9
ASSPGTGRSNQPQH
>TRBV24-1
ATSDPTAMTGELF
>TRBV5-5
ASSLRSPRAGELF
>TRBV15
ATSRERGRVGKLF
>TRBV6-4
ASSDSTTGNTEAF
>TRBV7-8
ASSPTGGRYEQY
>TRBV20-1
SAIHRGAHQAVTSYEQY
>TRBV7-2
ASSLSGKYTEAF
>TRBV27
ASSPRDSRRYGYT
>TRBV7-9
ASSPGGHLNEQF
>TRBV2
ASPLAGSTDAQY
>TRBV28
ASSLLVPTAYEQY
>TRBV20-1
SARDWGIAGALAKNIQY
>TRBV7-2
ASSPWTSGTTGELF
>TRBV9
ASSVYGLADGELF
>TRBV12-3/TRBV12-4
ASRQGQGHTGELF
>TRBV29-1
SAAGTSGATDTQY
>TRBV6-5
ASSYQGDYGYT
>TRBV7-2
ASSPQDNYGYT
>TRBV20-1
SGRGTSNYNEQF